Listed below are T cell receptor beta chains from one sample, sequenced in a study of spatial heterogeneity in lung cancer. TCRdb redid the calling of the 5' RACE reads with MiXCR, one entry per CDR3 protein. Of a few thousand distinct CDR3 sequences listed, roughly 7.1% are singletons. Sequenced here: normal lung tissue next to the tumor, sampled at surgery. The origin of the receptors is a male donor with early-stage non-small cell lung cancer. CDR3s leave out the opening cysteine and the closing phenylalanine or tryptophan.

V: TRBV28; CDR3: ASSLGTALGYNEQF
V: TRBV5-1; CDR3: ASSLAQTNTEAF
V: TRBV19; CDR3: ASSIGAARTDTQY
V: TRBV3-1; CDR3: ASSQVGDTGELF
V: TRBV7-9; CDR3: ASSLGKTEAF
V: TRBV3-1; CDR3: ASSQDRDKGRRDTEAF
V: TRBV3-1; CDR3: ASSQSGGTNEQF
V: TRBV12-3/TRBV12-4; CDR3: ASSSTGTGKPEAF
V: TRBV20-1; CDR3: SAIRGDTQY
V: TRBV12-3/TRBV12-4; CDR3: ASKGEGTLSEQY
V: TRBV29-1; CDR3: SVNFRAGELF
V: TRBV9; CDR3: ASSGGLTGELF
V: TRBV5-4; CDR3: ASSLEPTDPGGTDTQY
V: TRBV6-6; CDR3: ASSSGLAGTSSYEQY